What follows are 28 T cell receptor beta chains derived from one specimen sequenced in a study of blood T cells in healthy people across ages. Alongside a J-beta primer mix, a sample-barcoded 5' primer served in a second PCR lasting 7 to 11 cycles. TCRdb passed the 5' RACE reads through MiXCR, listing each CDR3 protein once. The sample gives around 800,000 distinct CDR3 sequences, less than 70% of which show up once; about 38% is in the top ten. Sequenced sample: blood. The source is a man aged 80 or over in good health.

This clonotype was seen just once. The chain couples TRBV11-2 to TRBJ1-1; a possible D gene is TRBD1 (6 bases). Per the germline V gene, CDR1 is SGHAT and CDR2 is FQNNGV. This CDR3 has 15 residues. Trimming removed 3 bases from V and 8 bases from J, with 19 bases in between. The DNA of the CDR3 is TGTGCCAGCAGCTTGGAGGACAGACGAACGGCCGAAGCTTTCTTT. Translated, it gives CASSLEDRRTAEAFF. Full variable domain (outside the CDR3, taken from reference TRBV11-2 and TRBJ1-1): EAGVAQSPRYKIIEKRQSVAFWCNPISGHATLYWYQQILGQGPKLLIQFQNNGVVDDSQLPKDRFSAERLKGVDSTLKIQPAKLEDSAVYLCASSLEDRRTAEAFFGQGTRLTVV.

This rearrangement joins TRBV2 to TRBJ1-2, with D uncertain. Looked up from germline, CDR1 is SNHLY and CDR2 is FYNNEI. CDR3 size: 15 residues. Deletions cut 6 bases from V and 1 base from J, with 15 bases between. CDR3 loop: CASSPSGSLNYGYTF. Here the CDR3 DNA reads TGTGCCAGCAGCCCCAGCGGCAGTCTTAACTATGGCTACACCTTC.

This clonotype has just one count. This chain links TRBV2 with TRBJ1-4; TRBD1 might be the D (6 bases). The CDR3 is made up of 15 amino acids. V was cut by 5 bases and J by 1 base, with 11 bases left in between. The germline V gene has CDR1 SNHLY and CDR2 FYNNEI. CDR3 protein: CASSLMGQTNEKLFF. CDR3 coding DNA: TGTGCCAGCAGTTTAATGGGACAAACTAATGAAAAACTGTTTTTT.

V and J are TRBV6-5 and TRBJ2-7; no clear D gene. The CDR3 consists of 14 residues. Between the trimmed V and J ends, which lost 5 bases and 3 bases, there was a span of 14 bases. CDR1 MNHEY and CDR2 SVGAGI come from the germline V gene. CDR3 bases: TGTGCCAGCAGTACCACCCTCCTGGGCTACGAGCAGTACTTC. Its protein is CASSTTLLGYEQYF.

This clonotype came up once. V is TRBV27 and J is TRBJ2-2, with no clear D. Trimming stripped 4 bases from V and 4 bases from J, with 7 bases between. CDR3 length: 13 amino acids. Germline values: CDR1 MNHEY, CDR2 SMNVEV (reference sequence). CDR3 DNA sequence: TGTGCCAGCAGTTCATCCCGCACCGGGGAGCTGTTTTTT. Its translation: CASSSSRTGELFF.

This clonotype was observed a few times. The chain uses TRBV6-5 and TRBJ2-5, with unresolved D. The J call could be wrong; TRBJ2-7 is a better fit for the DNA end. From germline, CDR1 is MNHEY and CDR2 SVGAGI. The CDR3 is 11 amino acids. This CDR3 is CASGWKGEQYF. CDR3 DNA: TGTGCCAGTGGGTGGAAGGGCGAGCAGTACTTC.

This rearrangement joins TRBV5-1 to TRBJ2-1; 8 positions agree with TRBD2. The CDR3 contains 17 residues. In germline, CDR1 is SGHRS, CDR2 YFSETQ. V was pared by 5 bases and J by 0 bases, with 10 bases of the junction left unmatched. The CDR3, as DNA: TGCGCCAGCAGGACTACTAGCGGACTGAGCTCCTACAATGAGCAGTTCTTC. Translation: CASRTTSGLSSYNEQFF.

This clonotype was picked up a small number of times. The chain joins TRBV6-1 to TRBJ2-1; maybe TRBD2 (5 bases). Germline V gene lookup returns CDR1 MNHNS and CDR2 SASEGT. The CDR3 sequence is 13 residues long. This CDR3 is CACTGMGYNEQFF. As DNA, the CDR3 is TGTGCTTGCACGGGGATGGGGTACAATGAGCAGTTCTTC.

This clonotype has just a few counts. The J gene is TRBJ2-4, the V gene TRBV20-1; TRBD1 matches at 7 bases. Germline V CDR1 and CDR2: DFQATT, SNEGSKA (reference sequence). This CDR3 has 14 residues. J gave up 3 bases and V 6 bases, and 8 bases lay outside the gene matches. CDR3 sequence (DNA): TGCAGTGCCACACAGGGGACGAACAAAAACATTCAGTACTTC. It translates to CSATQGTNKNIQYF.

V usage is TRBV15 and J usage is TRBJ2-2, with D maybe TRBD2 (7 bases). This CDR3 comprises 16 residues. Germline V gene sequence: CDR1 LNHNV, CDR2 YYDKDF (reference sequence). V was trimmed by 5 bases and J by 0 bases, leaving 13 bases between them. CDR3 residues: CATSPRGGSNTGELFF. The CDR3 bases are TGTGCCACCAGCCCTAGGGGGGGATCGAACACCGGGGAGCTGTTTTTT.

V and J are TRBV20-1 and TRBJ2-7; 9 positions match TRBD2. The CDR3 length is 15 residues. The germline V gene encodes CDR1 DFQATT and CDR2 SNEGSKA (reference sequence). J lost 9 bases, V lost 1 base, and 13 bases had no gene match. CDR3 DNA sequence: TGCAGTGCTAGAGCCCCCCACGCGGGAGGGCGAAGGCAGTACTTC. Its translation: CSARAPHAGGRRQYF.

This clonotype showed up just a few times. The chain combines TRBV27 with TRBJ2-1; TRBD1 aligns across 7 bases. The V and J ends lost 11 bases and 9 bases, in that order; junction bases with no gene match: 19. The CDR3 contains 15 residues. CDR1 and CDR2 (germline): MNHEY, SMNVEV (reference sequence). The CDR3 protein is CAASKDPGGRGEQFF. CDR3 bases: TGTGCCGCCAGCAAAGACCCAGGGGGTAGAGGTGAGCAGTTCTTC.

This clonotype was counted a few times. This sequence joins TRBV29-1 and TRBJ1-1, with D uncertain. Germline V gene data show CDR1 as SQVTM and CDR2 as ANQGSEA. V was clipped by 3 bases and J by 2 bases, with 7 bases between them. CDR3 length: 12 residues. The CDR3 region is CSVDTPNTEAFF. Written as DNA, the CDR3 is TGCAGCGTTGACACGCCTAACACTGAAGCTTTCTTT.

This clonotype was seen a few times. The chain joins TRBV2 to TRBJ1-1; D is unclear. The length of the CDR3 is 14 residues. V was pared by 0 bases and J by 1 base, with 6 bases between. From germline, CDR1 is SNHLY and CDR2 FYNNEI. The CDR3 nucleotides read TGTGCCAGCAGTGAAGCTCCAGGGAACACTGAAGCTTTCTTT. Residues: CASSEAPGNTEAFF.

The DNA of the CDR3 is TGTGCCAGCAGCTTTACACCGTTCTCCTACGAGCAGTACTTC. Its protein is CASSFTPFSYEQYF. The chain recombines TRBV13 with TRBJ2-7; D gene unclear. V lost 3 bases and J lost 0, with 9 bases in between. CDR3 length equals 14 residues. Germline-derived CDR1 and CDR2 are PRHDT and FYEKMQ (reference sequence).

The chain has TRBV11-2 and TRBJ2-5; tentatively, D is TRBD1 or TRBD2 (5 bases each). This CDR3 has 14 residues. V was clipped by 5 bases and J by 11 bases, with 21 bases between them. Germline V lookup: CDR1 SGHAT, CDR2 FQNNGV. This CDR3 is CASSPVQGVGEQYF. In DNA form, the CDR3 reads TGTGCCAGCAGCCCTGTTCAGGGAGTGGGGGAGCAGTACTTC.

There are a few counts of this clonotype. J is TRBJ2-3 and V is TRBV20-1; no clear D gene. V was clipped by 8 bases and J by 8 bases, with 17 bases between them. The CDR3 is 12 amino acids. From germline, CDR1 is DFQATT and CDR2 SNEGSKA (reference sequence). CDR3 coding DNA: TGCAGTCCTGTCTTAGGGTCCCGTACGCAGTATTTT. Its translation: CSPVLGSRTQYF.

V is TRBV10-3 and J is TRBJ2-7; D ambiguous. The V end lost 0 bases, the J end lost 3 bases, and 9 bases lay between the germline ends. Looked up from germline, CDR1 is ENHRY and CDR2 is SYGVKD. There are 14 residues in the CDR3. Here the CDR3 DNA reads TGTGCCATCAGTGAGTCGCCGTCGGACTACGAGCAGTACTTC. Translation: CAISESPSDYEQYF.

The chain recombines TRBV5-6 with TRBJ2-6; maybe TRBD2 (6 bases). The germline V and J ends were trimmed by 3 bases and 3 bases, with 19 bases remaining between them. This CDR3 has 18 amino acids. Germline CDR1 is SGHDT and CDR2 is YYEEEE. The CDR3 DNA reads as TGTGCCAGCAGCTCACGGGACTGGGCTGCGGTTGGGGCCAACGTCCTGACTTTC. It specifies CASSSRDWAAVGANVLTF.

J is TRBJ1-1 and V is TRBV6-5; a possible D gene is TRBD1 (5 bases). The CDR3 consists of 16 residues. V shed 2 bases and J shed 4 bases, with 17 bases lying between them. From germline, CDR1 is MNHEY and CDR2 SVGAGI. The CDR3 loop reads CASSYAPGGLGTEAFF. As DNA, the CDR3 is TGTGCCAGCAGTTACGCGCCGGGGGGATTAGGCACTGAAGCTTTCTTT.

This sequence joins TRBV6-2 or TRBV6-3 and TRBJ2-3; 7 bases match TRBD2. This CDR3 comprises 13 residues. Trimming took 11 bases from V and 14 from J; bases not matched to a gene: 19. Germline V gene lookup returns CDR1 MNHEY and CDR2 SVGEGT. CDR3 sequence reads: CAAGDFRAGYAYF. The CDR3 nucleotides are TGTGCCGCTGGGGACTTCCGAGCGGGATACGCGTATTTT.

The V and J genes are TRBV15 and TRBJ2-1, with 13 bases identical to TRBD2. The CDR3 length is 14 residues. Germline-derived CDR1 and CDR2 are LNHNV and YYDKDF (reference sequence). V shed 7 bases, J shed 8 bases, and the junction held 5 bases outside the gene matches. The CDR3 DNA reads TGTGCCACCATGGGACTAGCGGGAAGTTATGAGCAGTTCTTC. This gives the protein CATMGLAGSYEQFF.

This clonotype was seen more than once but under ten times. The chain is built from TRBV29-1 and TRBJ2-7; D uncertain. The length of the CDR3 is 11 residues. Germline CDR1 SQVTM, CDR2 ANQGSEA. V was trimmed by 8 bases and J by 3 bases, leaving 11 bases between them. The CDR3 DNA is TGCAGCTTTCGATCCGGCTACGAGCAGTACTTC. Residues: CSFRSGYEQYF.

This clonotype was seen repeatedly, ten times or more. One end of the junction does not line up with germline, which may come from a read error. The CDR3 sequence is CASSLVLQETQYF. In DNA form, the CDR3 reads TGTGCCAGCAGCTTAGTCTTGCAAGAGACCCAGTACTTC. This sequence joins TRBV5-1 and TRBJ2-5; D call uncertain. CDR3 length equals 13 residues. CDR1 SGHRS and CDR2 YFSETQ come from the germline V gene.

The DNA for the CDR3 is TGTGCCAGCAGCCAACTATTAAGCCTGGGGGGCTACACCTTC. It codes for CASSQLLSLGGYTF. The chain uses TRBV14 and TRBJ1-2; D gene ambiguous. The CDR3 has 14 residues. Germline CDR1 reads SGHDN; CDR2 reads FVKESK. V was shortened by 2 bases and J by 8 bases, with 15 bases between the two germline ends.

The CDR3 region is CASSIPGGSYGYTF. The CDR3 nucleotides read TGTGCCAGCAGCATCCCAGGGGGCAGCTATGGCTACACCTTC. The rearrangement links TRBV7-2 to TRBJ1-2; TRBD1 aligns across 8 bases. Losses at the gene ends were 5 bases for V and 4 bases for J; bases not matched to a gene: 6. Germline V gene lookup returns CDR1 SGHTA and CDR2 FQGNSA. This CDR3 comprises 14 residues. The complete variable domain, with remaining parts taken from reference TRBV7-2 and TRBJ1-2, reads GAGVSQSPSNKVTEKGKDVELRCDPISGHTALYWYRQSLGQGLEFLIYFQGNSAPDKSGLPSDRFSAERTGGSVSTLTIQRTQQEDSAVYLCASSIPGGSYGYTFGSGTRLTVV.

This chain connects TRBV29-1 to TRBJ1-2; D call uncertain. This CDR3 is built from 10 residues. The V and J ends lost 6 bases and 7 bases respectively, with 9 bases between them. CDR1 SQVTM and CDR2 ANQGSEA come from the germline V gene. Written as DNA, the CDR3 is TGCAGCGTAGCGATCAGTGGCTACACCTTC. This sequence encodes CSVAISGYTF.

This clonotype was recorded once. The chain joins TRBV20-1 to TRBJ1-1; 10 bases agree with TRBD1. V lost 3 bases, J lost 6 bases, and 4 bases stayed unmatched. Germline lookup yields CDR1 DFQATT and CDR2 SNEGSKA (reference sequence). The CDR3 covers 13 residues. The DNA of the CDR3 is TGCAGTGCTAGGGGGGACAGGGGCCCTGAAGCTTTCTTT. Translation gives CSARGDRGPEAFF.